This T cell receptor (beta chain) appears in the sequencing data of a study of blood T cells in healthy people across ages. For the second PCR, which ran for about 6 to 11 cycles, a sample-barcoded 5' primer and a J-beta primer mix were used. Every single cDNA molecule received a tag from a template-switch adaptor with 12 random nucleotides. Each CDR3 protein is one row after TCRdb ran MiXCR on the 5' RACE reads. The data show 1.2 million to 1.5 million distinct CDR3 sequences, approximately 63% seen once. The CDR3 has 16 residues. The V and J ends lost 3 bases and 1 base respectively, with 15 bases between them.

The chain links TRBV12-3 or TRBV12-4 to TRBJ2-5; D is unresolved. Sequencing was performed on blood. This sequence was found in a man between 18 and 29 years old in good health. In DNA, the CDR3 is TGTGCCAGCAGTTTTAGGCTTAGGGAACCCCAAGAGACCCAGTACTTC. Translating gives CASSFRLREPQETQYF.